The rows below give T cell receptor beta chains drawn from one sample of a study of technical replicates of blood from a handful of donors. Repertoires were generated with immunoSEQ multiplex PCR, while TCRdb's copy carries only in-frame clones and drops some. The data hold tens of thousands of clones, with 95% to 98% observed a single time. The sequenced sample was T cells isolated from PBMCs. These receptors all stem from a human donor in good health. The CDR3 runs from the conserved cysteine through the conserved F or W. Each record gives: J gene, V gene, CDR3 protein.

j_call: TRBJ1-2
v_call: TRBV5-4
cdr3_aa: CASSLGGDYGYTF

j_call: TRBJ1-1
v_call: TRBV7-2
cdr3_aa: CASGTGTAYTEAFF

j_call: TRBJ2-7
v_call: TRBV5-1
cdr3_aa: CASSLDVLGTSGSEQYF

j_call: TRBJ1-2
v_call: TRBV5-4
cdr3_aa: CASSRGGDNYGYTF

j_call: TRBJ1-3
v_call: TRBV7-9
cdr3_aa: CASSGPGHISGNTIYF

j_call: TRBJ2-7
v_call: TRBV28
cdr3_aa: CASSQQGEGYEQYF

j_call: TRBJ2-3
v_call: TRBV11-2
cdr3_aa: CASLRGTDTQYF

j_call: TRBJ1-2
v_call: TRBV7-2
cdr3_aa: CASSFRGGAYGYTF

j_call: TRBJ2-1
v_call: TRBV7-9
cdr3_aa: CASSLVSSGHNEQFF

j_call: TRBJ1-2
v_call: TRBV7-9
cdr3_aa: CASSLDKQGFTF

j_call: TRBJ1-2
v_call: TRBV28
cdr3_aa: CASSLQLRGYTF

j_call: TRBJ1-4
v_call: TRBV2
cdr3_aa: CASRTHGQDEKLFF

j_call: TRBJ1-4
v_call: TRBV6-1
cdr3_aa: CASSPIATNEKLFF

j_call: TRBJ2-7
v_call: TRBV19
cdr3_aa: CASSIGLDYEQYF

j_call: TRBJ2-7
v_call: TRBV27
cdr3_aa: CASSLSGTVHEQYF

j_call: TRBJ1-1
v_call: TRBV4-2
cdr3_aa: CASSQAEDSENTEAFF

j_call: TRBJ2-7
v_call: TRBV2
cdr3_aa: CASTEGDSSYEQYF

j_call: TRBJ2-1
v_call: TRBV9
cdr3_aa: CASSVHFPGSSYNEQFF

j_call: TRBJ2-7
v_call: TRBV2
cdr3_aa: CASSASRSSYEQYF

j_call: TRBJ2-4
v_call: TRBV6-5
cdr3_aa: CASSYSTGTAKNIQYF

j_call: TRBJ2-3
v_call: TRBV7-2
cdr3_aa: CASSLERRRGTDTQYF

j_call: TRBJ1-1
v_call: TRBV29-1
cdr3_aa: CSVGSQGAGEAFF

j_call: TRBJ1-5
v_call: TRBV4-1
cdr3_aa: CASSQDVGGGWQPQHF

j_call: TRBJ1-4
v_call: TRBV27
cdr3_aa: CASSTIRGQTNEKLFF

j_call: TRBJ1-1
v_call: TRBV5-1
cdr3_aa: CASSLGQGLEAFF

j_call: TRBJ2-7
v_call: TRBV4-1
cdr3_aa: CASSPTGDPYEQYF

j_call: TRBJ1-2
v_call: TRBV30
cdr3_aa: CAWTQVPGAFGGYTF

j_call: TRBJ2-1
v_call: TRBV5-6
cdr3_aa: CASSLDRGSYNEQFF

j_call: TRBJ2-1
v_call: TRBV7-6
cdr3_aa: CASSLGQAEQFF

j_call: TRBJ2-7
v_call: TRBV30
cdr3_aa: CAWTVEVSTKQYF

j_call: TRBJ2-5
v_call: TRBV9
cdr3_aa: CASSPRTGLAATVETQYF

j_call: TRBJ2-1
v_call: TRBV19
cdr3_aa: CASKLAGGRLEQFF

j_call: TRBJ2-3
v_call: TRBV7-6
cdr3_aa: CASSLVTGALTDTQYF

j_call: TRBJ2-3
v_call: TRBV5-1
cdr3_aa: CASSLDSGRVIDTQYF

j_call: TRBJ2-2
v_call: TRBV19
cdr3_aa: CASSIGEVSTGELFF

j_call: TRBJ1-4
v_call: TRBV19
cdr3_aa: CASTGTASSTNEKLFF

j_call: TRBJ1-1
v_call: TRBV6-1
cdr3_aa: CASSERGGGTEAFF

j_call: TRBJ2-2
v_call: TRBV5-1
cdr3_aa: CASSLVFGTGQDTGELFF

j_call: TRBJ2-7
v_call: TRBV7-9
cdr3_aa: CASEAEPYEQYF